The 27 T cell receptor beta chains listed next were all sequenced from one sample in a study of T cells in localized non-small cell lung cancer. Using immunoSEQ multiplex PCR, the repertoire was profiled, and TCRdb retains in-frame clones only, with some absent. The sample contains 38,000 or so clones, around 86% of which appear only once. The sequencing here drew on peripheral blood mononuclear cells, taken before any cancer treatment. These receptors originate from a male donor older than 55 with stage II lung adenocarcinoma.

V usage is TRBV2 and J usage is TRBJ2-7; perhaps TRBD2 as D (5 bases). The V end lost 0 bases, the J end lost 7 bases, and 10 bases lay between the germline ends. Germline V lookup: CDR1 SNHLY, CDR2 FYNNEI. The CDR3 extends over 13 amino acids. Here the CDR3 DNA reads TGTGCCAGCAGTGAAGCGCTGGACTGGGAGCAGTACTTC. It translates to CASSEALDWEQYF.

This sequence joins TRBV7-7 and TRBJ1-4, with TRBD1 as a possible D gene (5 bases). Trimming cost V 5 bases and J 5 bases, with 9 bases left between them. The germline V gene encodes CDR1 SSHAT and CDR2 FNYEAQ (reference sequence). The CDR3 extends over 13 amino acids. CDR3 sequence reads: CASSRDRNEKLFF. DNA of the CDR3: TGTGCCAGCAGCCGCGACAGAAATGAAAAACTGTTTTTT.

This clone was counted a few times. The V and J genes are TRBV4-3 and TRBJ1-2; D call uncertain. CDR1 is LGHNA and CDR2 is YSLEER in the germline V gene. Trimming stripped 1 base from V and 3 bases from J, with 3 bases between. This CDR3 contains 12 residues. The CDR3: CASSQADYGYTF. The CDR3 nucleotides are TGCGCCAGCAGCCAAGCAGACTATGGCTACACCTTC.

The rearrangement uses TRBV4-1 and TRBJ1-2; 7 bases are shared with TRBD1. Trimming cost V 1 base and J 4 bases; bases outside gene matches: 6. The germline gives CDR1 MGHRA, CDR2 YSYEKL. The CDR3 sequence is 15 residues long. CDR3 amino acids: CASSQVPGTAYGYTF. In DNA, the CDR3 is TGCGCCAGCAGCCAAGTTCCAGGGACAGCCTATGGCTACACCTTC.

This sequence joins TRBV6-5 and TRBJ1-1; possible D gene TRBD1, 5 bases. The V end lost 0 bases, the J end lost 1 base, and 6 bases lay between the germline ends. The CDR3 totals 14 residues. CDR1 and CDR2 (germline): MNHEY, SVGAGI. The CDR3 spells CASSYSTGNTEAFF. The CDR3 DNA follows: TGTGCCAGCAGTTACTCTACAGGGAACACTGAAGCTTTCTTT.

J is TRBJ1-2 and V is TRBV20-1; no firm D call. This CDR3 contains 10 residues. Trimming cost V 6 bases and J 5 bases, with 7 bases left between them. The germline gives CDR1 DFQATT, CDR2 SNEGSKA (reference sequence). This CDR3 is CSAPIYGYTF. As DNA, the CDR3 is TGCAGTGCGCCAATATATGGCTACACCTTC.

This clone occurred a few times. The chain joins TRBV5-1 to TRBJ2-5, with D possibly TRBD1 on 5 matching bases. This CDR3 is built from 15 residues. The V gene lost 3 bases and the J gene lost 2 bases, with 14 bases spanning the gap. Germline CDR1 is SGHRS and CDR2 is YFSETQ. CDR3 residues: CASSSSGKGQETQYF. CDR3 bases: TGCGCCAGCAGCTCCTCAGGGAAAGGACAAGAGACCCAGTACTTC.

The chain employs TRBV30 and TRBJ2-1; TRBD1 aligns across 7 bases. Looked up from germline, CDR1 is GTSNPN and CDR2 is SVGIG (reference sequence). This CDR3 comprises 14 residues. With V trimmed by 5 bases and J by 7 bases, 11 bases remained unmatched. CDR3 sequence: CAWQPGQLRNEQFF. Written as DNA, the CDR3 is TGTGCCTGGCAACCGGGACAGCTTCGGAATGAGCAGTTCTTC.

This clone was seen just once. CDR3 sequence (DNA): TGCGCCAGCAGCTTGAGTGGACAGATGGCAGATACGCAGTATTTT. Residues: CASSLSGQMADTQYF. The J gene is TRBJ2-3, the V gene TRBV5-1; possible D gene TRBD1, 6 bases. Germline V gene sequence: CDR1 SGHRS, CDR2 YFSETQ. The CDR3 loop spans 15 amino acids. Deletions cut 1 base from V and 4 bases from J, with 13 bases between.

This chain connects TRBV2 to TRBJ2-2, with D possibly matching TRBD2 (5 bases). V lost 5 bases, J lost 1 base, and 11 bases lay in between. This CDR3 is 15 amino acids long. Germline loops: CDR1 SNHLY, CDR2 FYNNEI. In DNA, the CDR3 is TGTGCCAGCAGTTTTATAAGCGGGAACACCGGGGAGCTGTTTTTT. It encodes CASSFISGNTGELFF.

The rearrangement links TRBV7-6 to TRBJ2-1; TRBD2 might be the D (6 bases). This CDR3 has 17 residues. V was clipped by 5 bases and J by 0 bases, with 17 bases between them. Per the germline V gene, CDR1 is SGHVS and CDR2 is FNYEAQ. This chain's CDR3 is CASSPLHSGSSYNEQFF. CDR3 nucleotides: TGTGCCAGCAGCCCTCTTCATAGCGGTAGCTCCTACAATGAGCAGTTCTTC.

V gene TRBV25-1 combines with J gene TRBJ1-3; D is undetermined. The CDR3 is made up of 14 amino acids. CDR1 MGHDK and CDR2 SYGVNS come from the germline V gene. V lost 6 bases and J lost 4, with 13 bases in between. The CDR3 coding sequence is TGTGCCAGCAGCCGCCCGGGCTACGGAAACACCATATATTTT. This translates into CASSRPGYGNTIYF.

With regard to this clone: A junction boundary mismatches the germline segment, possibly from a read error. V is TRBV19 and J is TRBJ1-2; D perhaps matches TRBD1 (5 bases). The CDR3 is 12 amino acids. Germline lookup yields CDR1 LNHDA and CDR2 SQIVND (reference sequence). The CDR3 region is CASGDFNYSYTF. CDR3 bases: TGTGCCAGCGGGGACTTTAACTATAGCTACACCTTC.

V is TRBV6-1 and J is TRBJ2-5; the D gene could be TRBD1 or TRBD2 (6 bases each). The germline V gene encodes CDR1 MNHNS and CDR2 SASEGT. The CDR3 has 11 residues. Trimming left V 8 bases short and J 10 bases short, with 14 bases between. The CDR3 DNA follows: TGTGCCAGCCAGGAAGAGGGGGGCCAGTACTTC. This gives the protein CASQEEGGQYF.

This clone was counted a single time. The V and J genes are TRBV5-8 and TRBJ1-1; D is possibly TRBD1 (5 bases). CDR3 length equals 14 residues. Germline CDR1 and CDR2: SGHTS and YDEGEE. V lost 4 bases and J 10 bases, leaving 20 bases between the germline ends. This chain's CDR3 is CASSPGAGRIGAFF. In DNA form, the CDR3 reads TGTGCCAGCAGCCCCGGGGCAGGGAGGATTGGAGCTTTCTTT.

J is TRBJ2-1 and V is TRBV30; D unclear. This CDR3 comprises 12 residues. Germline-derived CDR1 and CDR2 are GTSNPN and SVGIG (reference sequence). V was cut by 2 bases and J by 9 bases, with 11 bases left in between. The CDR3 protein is CAWSPVLGEQFF. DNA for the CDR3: TGTGCCTGGAGTCCGGTACTGGGTGAGCAGTTCTTC.

The DNA for the CDR3 is TGCGCCAGCAGCTTGGGGGGTCCGCCAGATACGCAGTATTTT. This codes for CASSLGGPPDTQYF. The gene calls are TRBV5-1 and TRBJ2-3, with D uncertain. The CDR3 totals 14 residues. CDR1 is SGHRS, CDR2 YFSETQ, per germline. V lost 0 bases, J lost 4 bases, and 9 bases lay in between.

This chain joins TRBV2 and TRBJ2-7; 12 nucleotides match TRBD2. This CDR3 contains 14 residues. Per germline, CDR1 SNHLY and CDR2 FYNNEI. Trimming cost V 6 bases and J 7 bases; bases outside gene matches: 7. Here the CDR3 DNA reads TGTGCCAGCAGCAAAAGACTAGCGGGAGATGAGCAGTACTTC. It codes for CASSKRLAGDEQYF. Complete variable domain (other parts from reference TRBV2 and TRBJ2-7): EPEVTQTPSHQVTQMGQEVILRCVPISNHLYFYWYRQILGQKVEFLVSFYNNEISEKSEIFDDQFSVERPDGSNFTLKIRSTKLEDSAMYFCASSKRLAGDEQYFGPGTRLTVT.

For the CDR3, the DNA is TGTGCCAGCAGCTCACACTCGGACAGTAACTATGGCTACACCTTC. Translation gives CASSSHSDSNYGYTF. The V and J genes are TRBV7-3 and TRBJ1-2, with D possibly TRBD1 on 6 matching bases. The germline V gene has CDR1 SGHTA and CDR2 FQGTGA. The germline V and J ends were trimmed by 4 bases and 1 base, with 13 bases remaining between them. The CDR3 spans 15 residues.

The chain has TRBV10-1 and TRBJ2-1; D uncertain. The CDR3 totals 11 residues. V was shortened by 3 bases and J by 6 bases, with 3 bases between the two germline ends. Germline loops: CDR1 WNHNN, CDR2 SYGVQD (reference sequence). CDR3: CASSDSNEQFF. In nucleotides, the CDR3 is TGCGCCAGCAGTGACAGCAATGAGCAGTTCTTC.

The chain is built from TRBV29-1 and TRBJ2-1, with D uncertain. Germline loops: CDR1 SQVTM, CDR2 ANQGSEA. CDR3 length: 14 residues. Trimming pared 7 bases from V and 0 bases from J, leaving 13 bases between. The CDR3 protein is CSAQRSSSYNEQFF. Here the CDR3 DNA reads TGCAGCGCCCAGAGGTCGAGCTCCTACAATGAGCAGTTCTTC.

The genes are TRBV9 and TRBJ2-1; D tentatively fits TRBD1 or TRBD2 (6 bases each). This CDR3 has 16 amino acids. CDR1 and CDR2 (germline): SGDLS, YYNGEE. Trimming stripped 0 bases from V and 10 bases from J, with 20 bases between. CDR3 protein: CASSVEGYGGPEEQFF. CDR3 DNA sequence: TGTGCCAGCAGCGTAGAGGGGTATGGGGGGCCGGAAGAGCAGTTCTTC.

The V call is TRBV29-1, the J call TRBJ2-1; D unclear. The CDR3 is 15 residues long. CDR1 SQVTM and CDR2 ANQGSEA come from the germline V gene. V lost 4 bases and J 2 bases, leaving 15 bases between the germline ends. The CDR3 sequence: CSVVSGSRTYNEQFF. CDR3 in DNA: TGCAGCGTTGTTTCCGGGTCCAGGACCTACAATGAGCAGTTCTTC.

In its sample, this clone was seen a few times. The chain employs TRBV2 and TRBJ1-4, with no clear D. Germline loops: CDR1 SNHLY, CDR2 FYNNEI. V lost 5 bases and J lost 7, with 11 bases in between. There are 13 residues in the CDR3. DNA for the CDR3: TGTGCCAGCAGTCGAGAGGCGACTGAAAAACTGTTTTTT. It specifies CASSREATEKLFF.

CDR3 protein: CASRRNPGNTEAFF. The CDR3 bases are TGTGCCAGCAGGCGGAACCCCGGGAACACTGAAGCTTTCTTT. This rearrangement joins TRBV28 to TRBJ1-1; D is uncertain. The germline V gene encodes CDR1 MDHEN and CDR2 SYDVKM. Between the trimmed V and J ends, which lost 6 bases and 1 base, there was a span of 12 bases. The CDR3 totals 14 residues. The whole variable domain, filled in from reference TRBV28 and TRBJ1-1, reads DVKVTQSSRYLVKRTGEKVFLECVQDMDHENMFWYRQDPGLGLRLIYFSYDVKMKEKGDIPEGYSVSREKKERFSLILESASTNQTSMYLCASRRNPGNTEAFFGQGTRLTVV.

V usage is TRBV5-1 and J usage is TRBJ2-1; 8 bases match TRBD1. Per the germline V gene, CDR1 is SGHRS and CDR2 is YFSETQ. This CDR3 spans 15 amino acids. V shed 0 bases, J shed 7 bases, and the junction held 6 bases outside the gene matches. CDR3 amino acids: CASSLGAGGPNEQFF. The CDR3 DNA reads TGCGCCAGCAGCTTGGGGGCAGGGGGCCCGAATGAGCAGTTCTTC.

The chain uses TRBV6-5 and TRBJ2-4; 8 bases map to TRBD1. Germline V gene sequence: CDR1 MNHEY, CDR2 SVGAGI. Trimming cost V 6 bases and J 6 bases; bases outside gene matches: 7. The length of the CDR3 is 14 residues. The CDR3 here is CASSQTGGTNIQYF. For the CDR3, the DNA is TGTGCCAGCAGCCAAACAGGGGGGACAAACATTCAGTACTTC.